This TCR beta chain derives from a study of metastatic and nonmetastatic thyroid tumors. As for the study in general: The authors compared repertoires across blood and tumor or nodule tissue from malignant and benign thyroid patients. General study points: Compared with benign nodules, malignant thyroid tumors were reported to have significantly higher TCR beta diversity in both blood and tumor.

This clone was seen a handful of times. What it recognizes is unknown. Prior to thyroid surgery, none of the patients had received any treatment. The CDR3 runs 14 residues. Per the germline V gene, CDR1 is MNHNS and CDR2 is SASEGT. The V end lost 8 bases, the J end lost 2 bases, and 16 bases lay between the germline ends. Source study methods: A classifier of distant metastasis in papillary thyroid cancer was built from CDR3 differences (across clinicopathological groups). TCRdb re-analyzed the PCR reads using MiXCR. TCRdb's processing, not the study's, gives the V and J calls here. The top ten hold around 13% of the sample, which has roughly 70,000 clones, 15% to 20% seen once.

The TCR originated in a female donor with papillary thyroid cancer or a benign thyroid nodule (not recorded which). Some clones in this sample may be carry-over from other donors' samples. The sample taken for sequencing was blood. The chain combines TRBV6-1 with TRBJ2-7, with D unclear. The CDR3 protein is CASGTSDGTYEQYF. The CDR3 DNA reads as TGTGCCAGCGGAACGTCGGACGGCACCTACGAGCAGTACTTC.